This record concerns one T cell receptor (beta chain) sequence. Its cognate antigen is unknown. The method was immunoSEQ multiplex PCR; TCRdb's version includes in-frame clones alone and lacks a portion of them. The table includes 15,000 to 20,000 clones, approximately 81% detected once. V was clipped by 0 bases and J by 0 bases, with 13 bases between them. The CDR3 sequence is 18 residues long. Germline V gives CDR1 SGDLS, CDR2 YYNGEE. This sample is part of a study of T cells after posttransplantation cyclophosphamide. Regarding the study as a whole: Tissue-infiltrating T cells from skin or gut overlapped little with blood T cells. Recipient CMV seropositivity and CMV reactivation strongly tracked TRB clonality. Later post-transplant blood repertoires were often dominated by donor CD8+ memory clones.

Methotrexate plus calcineurin inhibitor accompanied controls' myeloablative marrow transplants; sampling was 1 year later. V and J are TRBV9 and TRBJ2-6; D possibly corresponds to TRBD2 (5 bases). This TCR was sampled from a male patient in his thirties who received an allogeneic stem cell transplant from an unrelated donor, was CMV-positive, and had acute and chronic GVHD. The T cells may partly be graft donor cells. The sample consisted of PBMCs, taken 441 days after allogeneic stem cell transplant with calcineurin inhibitor and methotrexate. CDR3 amino acids: CASSVDRGLSSGANVLTF. The DNA for the CDR3 is TGTGCCAGCAGCGTAGATAGAGGGCTCAGCTCTGGGGCCAACGTCCTGACTTTC.